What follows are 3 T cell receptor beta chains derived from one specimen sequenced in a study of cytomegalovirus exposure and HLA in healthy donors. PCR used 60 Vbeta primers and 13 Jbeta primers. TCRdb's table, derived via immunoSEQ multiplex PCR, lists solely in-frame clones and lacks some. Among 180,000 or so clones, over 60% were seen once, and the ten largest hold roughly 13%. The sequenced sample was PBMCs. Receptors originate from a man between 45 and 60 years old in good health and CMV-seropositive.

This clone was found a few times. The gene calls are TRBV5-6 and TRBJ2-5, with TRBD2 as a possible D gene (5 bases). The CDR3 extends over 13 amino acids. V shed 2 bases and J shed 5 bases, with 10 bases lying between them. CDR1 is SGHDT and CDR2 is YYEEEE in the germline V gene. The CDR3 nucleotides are TGTGCCAGCAGCTTAGACCAGCGGGAGACCCAGTACTTC. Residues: CASSLDQRETQYF.

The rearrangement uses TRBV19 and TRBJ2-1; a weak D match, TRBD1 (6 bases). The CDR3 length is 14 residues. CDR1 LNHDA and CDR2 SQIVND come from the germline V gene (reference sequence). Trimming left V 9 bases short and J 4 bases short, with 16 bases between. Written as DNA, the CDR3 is TGTGCCAGCCGGCTAGGAACAGGGTACAATGAGCAGTTCTTC. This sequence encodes CASRLGTGYNEQFF.

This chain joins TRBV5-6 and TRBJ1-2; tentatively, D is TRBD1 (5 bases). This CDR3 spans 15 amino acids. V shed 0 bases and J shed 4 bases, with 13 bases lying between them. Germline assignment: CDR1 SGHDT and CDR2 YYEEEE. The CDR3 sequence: CASSLAGGGTYGYTF. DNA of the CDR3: TGTGCCAGCAGCTTGGCCGGGGGGGGGACCTATGGCTACACCTTC.